This TCR beta chain was found in a study of cytomegalovirus exposure and HLA in healthy donors. CDR1 is SSHAT and CDR2 is FNYEAQ in the germline V gene (reference sequence). V lost 5 bases and J 1 base, leaving 12 bases between the germline ends. The CDR3 consists of 14 residues. PCR primers comprised 60 Vbeta and 13 Jbeta primers. Measured with immunoSEQ multiplex PCR; TCRdb has only the in-frame clones, and not every one. The table lists 210,000 or so clones, approximately 84% of them singletons. The rearrangement links TRBV7-7 to TRBJ2-7; D may be TRBD1 (5 bases). This clonotype originated in a girl between 2 and 10 years old in good health and CMV-seronegative. Sequencing input: PBMCs. The CDR3, as DNA: TGTGCCAGCAGCCCAGCGCAGGGTTCCTACGAGCAGTACTTC. Residues: CASSPAQGSYEQYF.